Sequencing of this TCR beta chain was carried out in a study of blood T cell repertoires in COVID-19. This CDR3 is 15 amino acids long. Trimming pared 8 bases from V and 5 bases from J, leaving 19 bases between. The germline V gene has CDR1 MDHEN and CDR2 SYDVKM. Sequencing was performed with immunoSEQ multiplex PCR; in TCRdb, only in-frame clones are kept and a portion is missing. This table holds approximately 46,000 clones, 65% to 90% found once. This clonotype originated in a woman older than 75 with COVID-19, enrolled during active disease. The source material was peripheral blood. The V call is TRBV28, the J call TRBJ1-5; maybe TRBD1 (5 bases). The CDR3 bases are TGTGCCAGCCGTACTGTGAGCGCAGGGCATCAGCCCCAGCATTTT. Protein sequence: CASRTVSAGHQPQHF.